A single T cell receptor beta chain is shown here with its context. The germline gives CDR1 SGHTA, CDR2 FQGTGA. There are 15 residues in the CDR3. V lost 6 bases to trimming and J lost 7 bases; unmatched junction nucleotides: 11. The data were taken from a study of blood T cell repertoires in COVID-19. Clones were sequenced by immunoSEQ multiplex PCR, and TCRdb holds only the in-frame ones, with some missing. The table lists around 190,000 clones, 76% of them singletons. The clonotype comes from a woman aged 45-59 years with acute COVID-19. The source material was PBMCs or T cells enriched from blood (not recorded which). The V and J genes are TRBV7-3 and TRBJ2-1, with 8 bases that match TRBD2. In nucleotides, the CDR3 is TGTGCCAGCAGACCGCTAGCGGGCAATGGGAATGAGCAGTTCTTC. As protein: CASRPLAGNGNEQFF. Together with reference TRBV7-3 and TRBJ2-1, the CDR3 gives the full variable domain: GAGVSQTPSNKVTEKGKYVELRCDPISGHTALYWYRQSLGQGPEFLIYFQGTGAADDSGLPNDRFFAVRPEGSVSTLKIQRTERGDSAVYLCASRPLAGNGNEQFFGPGTRLTVL.